Sequencing of this T cell receptor beta chain was carried out in a study of blood T cells in healthy people across ages. Researchers collected about 9.7 milliliters of peripheral blood from every single donor. Samples had at least 6.5 million PBMCs isolated from them. This clonotype was detected ten times or more. The antigen is unknown. CDR1 SGHKS and CDR2 YYEKEE come from the germline V gene (reference sequence). The CDR3 length is 14 residues. V gave up 0 bases and J gave up 4 bases; unmatched junction bases: 3. Broader study findings: Compared with aged donors, long-lived donors showed fewer expanded clones, suggesting selection. Calculation of diversity from one million T cells yielded estimates considered to be underestimates.

Then a second PCR, running about 7 to 11 cycles, was carried out with a sample-barcoded 5' primer and a J-beta primer mix. Each CDR3 protein is one row after TCRdb ran MiXCR on the 5' RACE reads. The data contain 650,000 or so distinct CDR3 sequences, approximately 52% of them singletons. What was sequenced was blood. The TCR comes from a woman over 75 in good health. The chain links TRBV5-5 to TRBJ2-5, with TRBD1 matching 7 bases. CDR3 sequence: CASSLVGQRETQYF. In nucleotides, the CDR3 is TGTGCCAGCAGCTTGGTGGGACAGAGAGAGACCCAGTACTTC.